The 25 T cell receptor beta chains presented below share a single source sample, sequenced in a study of regulatory T cells in long-lasting Graves disease. The time point was: persistent/refractory GD, antithyroid drugs over 5 years with positive TRAb. From RNA extracted from PBMCs, the TCR library was made. iRepertoire HTBI primers and Arm-PCR of CDR3 regions built TCR beta libraries. Each CDR3 protein gets one entry after TCRdb re-called the multiplex PCR reads with MiXCR. The data contain hundreds of thousands of distinct CDR3 sequences, 21% of them singletons. Sequencing was performed on peripheral blood mononuclear cells (PBMCs), taken when the disease was refractory, from a patient treated with antithyroid drugs. Source of these receptors: a female donor with Graves disease.

At least ten counts were recorded for this clonotype. The rearrangement uses TRBV6-5 and TRBJ2-5, with D tentatively TRBD2 (5 bases). V dropped 2 bases and J dropped 4 bases, with 14 bases sitting between them. From germline, CDR1 is MNHEY and CDR2 SVGAGI. The CDR3 sequence is 15 residues long. The CDR3 bases are TGTGCCAGCAGTTACCCGGGGATAGCTGGAGAGACCCAGTACTTC. This gives the protein CASSYPGIAGETQYF.

The rearrangement uses TRBV25-1 and TRBJ1-1, with TRBD1 as a possible D gene (5 bases). The CDR3 is 13 residues long. The V gene lost 3 bases and the J gene lost 10 bases, with 15 bases spanning the gap. CDR1 and CDR2 (germline): MGHDK, SYGVNS. The DNA of the CDR3 is TGTGCCAGCAGTGAGGCAGGGTGGTCTGCAGCTTTCTTT. It specifies CASSEAGWSAAFF.

The CDR3 DNA reads as TGTGCCAGCAGCCAAGGGGGAGGGAACTACGAGCAGTACTTC. Protein sequence: CASSQGGGNYEQYF. The genes are TRBV13 and TRBJ2-7, with D maybe TRBD2 (7 bases). Germline V gene lookup returns CDR1 PRHDT and CDR2 FYEKMQ (reference sequence). Trimming took off 5 bases at V and 3 bases at J, with 14 bases between the two ends. This CDR3 is built from 14 residues.

This clonotype came up a few times. The chain carries TRBV20-1 and TRBJ2-3; D is perhaps TRBD2 (6 bases). Germline lookup yields CDR1 DFQATT and CDR2 SNEGSKA (reference sequence). With 3 bases removed from V and 3 bases from J, the gap between germline ends came to 16 bases. The CDR3 contains 15 residues. The CDR3 nucleotides are TGCAGTGCTAGCGGGAGTCAAGTGAGGACAGATACGCAGTATTTT. Its translation: CSASGSQVRTDTQYF.

This clonotype appeared once. CDR3 sequence: CAWTAGQGSNQPQHF. The CDR3 nucleotides are TGTGCCTGGACCGCGGGACAGGGGAGCAATCAGCCCCAGCATTTT. This chain links TRBV30 with TRBJ1-5, with 10 bases lining up with TRBD1. CDR3 length: 15 residues. Trimming cost V 4 bases and J 1 base; bases outside gene matches: 4. Germline CDR1 GTSNPN, CDR2 SVGIG (reference sequence).

This clonotype has at least ten counts. V usage is TRBV6-5 and J usage is TRBJ2-7; D is undetermined. The CDR3 has 12 residues. Germline V gene sequence: CDR1 MNHEY, CDR2 SVGAGI. V lost 0 bases and J lost 6, with 6 bases in between. CDR3 coding DNA: TGTGCCAGCAGTTACTCCGTATCCGAGCAGTACTTC. Its protein is CASSYSVSEQYF.

This CDR3 is CASSSGTGGLRGGYTF. CDR3 nucleotide sequence: TGCGCCAGCAGCTCCGGGACAGGGGGCTTACGTGGTGGCTACACCTTC. The chain is built from TRBV5-1 and TRBJ1-2; TRBD1 agrees at 12 bases. The V segment lost 3 bases and the J segment 7 bases; nucleotides outside the gene matches: 10. The germline CDR1 and CDR2 sequences are SGHRS and YFSETQ. This CDR3 is built from 16 residues.

The chain links TRBV15 to TRBJ1-4, with D perhaps TRBD1 (6 bases). Trimming removed 0 bases at V and 8 bases at J, with 13 bases between. This CDR3 is 15 amino acids long. Germline lookup yields CDR1 LNHNV and CDR2 YYDKDF (reference sequence). CDR3: CATSREVTGSEKLFF. In nucleotides, the CDR3 is TGTGCCACCAGCAGAGAAGTAACAGGGAGCGAAAAACTGTTTTTT. The full variable domain, in which reference TRBV15 and TRBJ1-4 provide the parts outside the CDR3, is DAMVIQNPRYQVTQFGKPVTLSCSQTLNHNVMYWYQQKSSQAPKLLFHYYDKDFNNEADTPDNFQSRRPNTSFCFLDIRSPGLGDTAMYLCATSREVTGSEKLFFGSGTQLSVL.

A note on this clonotype: Being one base from a much bigger clone, this may be a read error. The missing conserved phenylalanine or tryptophan at the end of this CDR3 makes a read error likely. The rearrangement links TRBV7-2 to TRBJ2-7; 7 bases map to TRBD1. Germline-derived CDR1 and CDR2 are SGHTA and FQGNSA. V was clipped by 9 bases and J by 2 bases; unmatched bases: 10. The CDR3 loop spans 14 amino acids. CDR3 bases: TGTGCCAGTCGTACAGGGGTCGACGCCTACGAGCAGTACCTC. As protein: CASRTGVDAYEQYL.

The CDR3 sequence: CSVRDRHAEQYF. DNA for the CDR3: TGCAGCGTCAGGGACCGACACGCCGAGCAGTACTTC. V is TRBV29-1 and J is TRBJ2-7, with D possibly being TRBD1 or TRBD2 (5 bases each). The V end was cut by 6 bases, the J end by 6 bases, with 15 bases between. There are 12 residues in the CDR3. CDR1 SQVTM and CDR2 ANQGSEA come from the germline V gene.

In this sample, this clonotype turned up many times. The rearrangement uses TRBV12-3 or TRBV12-4 and TRBJ1-1; TRBD1 matches at 8 bases. J lost 3 bases, V lost 2 bases, and 5 bases had no gene match. The CDR3 extends over 15 amino acids. In DNA, the CDR3 is TGTGCCAGCAGTTTACCCCCACAGGGGGACACTGAAGCTTTCTTT. This sequence encodes CASSLPPQGDTEAFF.

The sample holds many counts of this clonotype. The rearrangement uses TRBV15 and TRBJ1-2; D might be TRBD1 (5 bases). The V end was cut by 0 bases, the J end by 8 bases, with 19 bases between. This CDR3 has 16 amino acids. Germline V gene lookup returns CDR1 LNHNV and CDR2 YYDKDF (reference sequence). The CDR3 loop reads CATSRDNSRGFKGYTF. In nucleotides, the CDR3 is TGTGCCACCAGCAGAGATAACAGTCGGGGGTTCAAAGGCTACACCTTC.

In this sample, this clonotype turned up a few times. The V call is TRBV7-2, the J call TRBJ2-7; the match to TRBD1 covers 7 bases. V dropped 2 bases and J dropped 2; count of bases not matched to a gene: 6. Germline assignment: CDR1 SGHTA and CDR2 FQGNSA. This CDR3 has 15 residues. The CDR3 DNA sequence: TGTGCCAGCAGCTTATTGAGGGGGCGAGCCTACGAGCAGTACTTC. It is translated as CASSLLRGRAYEQYF.

In this sample, this clonotype turned up many times. V and J are TRBV28 and TRBJ2-7; 9 nucleotides align to TRBD2. CDR1 is MDHEN, CDR2 SYDVKM, per germline. The CDR3 sequence is 16 residues long. The V and J ends lost 5 bases and 4 bases, in that order; junction bases with no gene match: 12. The CDR3, as DNA: TGTGCCAGCAGTCCTGCGGGGCGGGAGGGATTATACGAGCAGTACTTC. Its translation: CASSPAGREGLYEQYF.

The sample holds many counts of this clonotype. This rearrangement joins TRBV27 to TRBJ2-7; D is possibly TRBD1 (6 bases). Germline V gives CDR1 MNHEY, CDR2 SMNVEV (reference sequence). CDR3 length: 14 residues. V shed 4 bases and J shed 0 bases, with 10 bases lying between them. The chain's CDR3 is CASSWDTSSYEQYF. CDR3 bases: TGTGCCAGCAGTTGGGACACGAGCTCCTACGAGCAGTACTTC.

This clonotype was found many times. A single base is all that separates this from a far larger clone, so a read error is likely. The chain joins TRBV12-3 or TRBV12-4 to TRBJ1-5, with 7 positions matching TRBD1. The junction had 1 base not matched to a gene; V was cut back by 4 bases and J by 1 base. The CDR3 loop spans 14 amino acids. This CDR3 is CASSSGGSNQPQHF. The CDR3 DNA sequence: TGTGCCAGCAGTTCAGGGGGGAGCAATCAGCCCCAGCATTTT.

The chain recombines TRBV19 with TRBJ2-2, with 7 positions matching TRBD1. The CDR3 is 15 amino acids. The V segment lost 5 bases and the J segment 3 bases; nucleotides outside the gene matches: 6. The germline V gene encodes CDR1 LNHDA and CDR2 SQIVND (reference sequence). CDR3 in DNA: TGTGCCAGTAGTCGGGACAGAGCAGACACCGGGGAGCTGTTTTTT. Translated, it gives CASSRDRADTGELFF. Drawing the rest from reference TRBV19 and TRBJ2-2, the complete variable domain is DGGITQSPKYLFRKEGQNVTLSCEQNLNHDAMYWYRQDPGQGLRLIYYSQIVNDFQKGDIAEGYSVSREKKESFPLTVTSAQKNPTAFYLCASSRDRADTGELFFGEGSRLTVL.

The table lists this clonotype with many counts. This chain joins TRBV20-1 and TRBJ2-7, with 8 positions matching TRBD1. Germline-derived CDR1 and CDR2 are DFQATT and SNEGSKA (reference sequence). The CDR3 spans 13 residues. The junction had 9 bases not matched to a gene; V was cut back by 6 bases and J by 5 bases. The CDR3 nucleotides are TGCAGTGCAAGAAGACAGGGGTGGAACGAGCAGTACTTC. It yields the protein CSARRQGWNEQYF.

This clonotype was seen repeatedly, ten times or more. This sequence joins TRBV12-3 or TRBV12-4 and TRBJ1-5; 7 bases fit TRBD1. CDR3 length equals 16 residues. V lost 1 base and J lost 6; bases outside the gene matches: 9. The DNA for the CDR3 is TGTGCCAGCAGTTTAGAGACAGGGAGGATTGGTCAGCCCCAGCATTTT. Protein: CASSLETGRIGQPQHF.

To note about this clonotype: This may arise from a read error, as a much more abundant clone is one base away. The chain combines TRBV27 with TRBJ1-2, with D unclear. Germline-derived CDR1 and CDR2 are MNHEY and SMNVEV (reference sequence). CDR3 length: 14 residues. Here the CDR3 reads CASSFLGVPYSYTF. In DNA form, the CDR3 reads TGTGCCAGCAGTTTTCTGGGAGTTCCCTATAGCTACACCTTC.

This clonotype was seen only a few times. The V call is TRBV30, the J call TRBJ2-7; the D is unclear. In germline, CDR1 is GTSNPN, CDR2 SVGIG (reference sequence). V was clipped by 0 bases and J by 3 bases, with 15 bases between them. The CDR3 is made up of 15 amino acids. Here the CDR3 reads CAWSVSGGSIYEQYF. The CDR3 bases are TGTGCCTGGAGTGTTAGTGGCGGATCTATCTACGAGCAGTACTTC.

This clonotype was counted at least ten times. The gene calls are TRBV28 and TRBJ2-7; no firm D call. Germline V gene sequence: CDR1 MDHEN, CDR2 SYDVKM. Deletions cut 4 bases from V and 2 bases from J, with 9 bases between. The CDR3 is 13 residues long. For the CDR3, the DNA is TGTGCCAGCAGTTCCTACAGAGCCTACGAGCAGTACTTC. It codes for CASSSYRAYEQYF.

This clonotype was counted many times. This sequence joins TRBV7-2 and TRBJ1-2, with D tentatively TRBD1 (6 bases). From germline, CDR1 is SGHTA and CDR2 FQGNSA. V dropped 4 bases and J dropped 8 bases, with 14 bases sitting between them. The CDR3 has 13 amino acids. For the CDR3, the DNA is TGTGCCAGCAGCTATCAACAGGGTGGAGGCTACACCTTC. This codes for CASSYQQGGGYTF.

This clonotype was seen many times. The chain uses TRBV14 and TRBJ1-6; D is uncertain. The germline V gene encodes CDR1 SGHDN and CDR2 FVKESK. Trimming shortened V by 1 base and J by 10 bases, and 8 bases separated the two germline ends. This CDR3 is 13 amino acids long. CDR3 sequence reads: CASSQGPGSPLHF. CDR3 DNA sequence: TGTGCCAGCAGCCAAGGGCCAGGATCACCCCTCCACTTT.

This clonotype was observed many times. As DNA, the CDR3 is TGTGCCAGCAGCTTAAGGGGTATAGGTGAAAAACTGTTTTTT. As protein: CASSLRGIGEKLFF. The V gene is TRBV7-9, the J gene TRBJ1-4, with D perhaps TRBD1 (5 bases). Trimming shortened V by 2 bases and J by 7 bases, and 11 bases separated the two germline ends. This CDR3 is 14 amino acids long. CDR1 SEHNR and CDR2 FQNEAQ come from the germline V gene (reference sequence).